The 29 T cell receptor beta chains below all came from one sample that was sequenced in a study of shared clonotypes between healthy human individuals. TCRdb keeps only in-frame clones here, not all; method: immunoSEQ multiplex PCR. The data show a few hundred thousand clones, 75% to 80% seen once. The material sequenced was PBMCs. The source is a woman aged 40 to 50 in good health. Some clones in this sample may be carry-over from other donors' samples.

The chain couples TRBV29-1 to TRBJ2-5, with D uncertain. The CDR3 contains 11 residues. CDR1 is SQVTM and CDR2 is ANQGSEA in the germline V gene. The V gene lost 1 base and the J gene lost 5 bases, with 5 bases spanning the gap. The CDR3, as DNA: TGCAGCGTTGAAGGTGGTGAGACCCAGTACTTC. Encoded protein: CSVEGGETQYF. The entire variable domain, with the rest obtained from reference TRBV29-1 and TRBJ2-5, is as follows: SAVISQKPSRDICQRGTSLTIQCQVDSQVTMMFWYRQQPGQSLTLIATANQGSEATYESGFVIDKFPISRPNLTFSTLTVSNMSPEDSSIYLCSVEGGETQYFGPGTRLLVL.

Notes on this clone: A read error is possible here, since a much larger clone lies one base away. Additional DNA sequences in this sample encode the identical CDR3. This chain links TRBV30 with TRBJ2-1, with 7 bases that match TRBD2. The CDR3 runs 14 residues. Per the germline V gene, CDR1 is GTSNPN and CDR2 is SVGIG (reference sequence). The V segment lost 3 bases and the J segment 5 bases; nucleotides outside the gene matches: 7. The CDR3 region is CAWRTGLADNEQFF. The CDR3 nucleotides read TGTGCCTGGAGAACGGGGCTAGCGGACAATGAGCAGTTCTTC.

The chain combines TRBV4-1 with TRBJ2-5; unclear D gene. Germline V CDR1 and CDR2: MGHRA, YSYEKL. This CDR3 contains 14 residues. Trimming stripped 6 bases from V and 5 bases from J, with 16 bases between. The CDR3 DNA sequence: TGCGCCAGCAGTTCCCTCACACGATCGGAGACCCAGTACTTC. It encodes CASSSLTRSETQYF.

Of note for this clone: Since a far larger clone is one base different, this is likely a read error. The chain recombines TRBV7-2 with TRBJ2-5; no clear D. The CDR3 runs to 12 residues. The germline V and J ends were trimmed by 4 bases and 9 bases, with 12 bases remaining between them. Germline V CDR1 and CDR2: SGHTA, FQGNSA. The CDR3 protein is CASSSPTWAQYF. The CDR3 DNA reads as TGTGCCAGCAGCTCTCCGACCTGGGCCCAGTACTTC. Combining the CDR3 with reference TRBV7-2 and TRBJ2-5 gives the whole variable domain GAGVSQSPSNKVTEKGKDVELRCDPISGHTALYWYRQSLGQGLEFLIYFQGNSAPDKSGLPSDRFSAERTGGSVSTLTIQRTQQEDSAVYLCASSSPTWAQYFGPGTRLLVL.

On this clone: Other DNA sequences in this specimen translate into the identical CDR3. In nucleotides, the CDR3 is TGTGCCAGCTCACCAGCGACAGGGAGCCGCGAGCAGTACTTC. It codes for CASSPATGSREQYF. V is TRBV18 and J is TRBJ2-7; 7 bases align to TRBD1. The CDR3 sequence is 14 residues long. The V and J ends lost 2 bases and 6 bases, in that order; junction bases with no gene match: 7. Germline CDR1 KGHSH, CDR2 LQKENI.

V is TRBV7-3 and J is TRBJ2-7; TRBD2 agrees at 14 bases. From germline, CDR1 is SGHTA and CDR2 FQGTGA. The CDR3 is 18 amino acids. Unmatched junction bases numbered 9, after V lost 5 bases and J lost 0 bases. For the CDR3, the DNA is TGTGCCAGCAGCCTCTGGGGACTAGCGGGAGACTCCTCCTACGAGCAGTACTTC. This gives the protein CASSLWGLAGDSSYEQYF.

The CDR3 DNA sequence: TGCGCCAGCAGCTTGGACGGGAGGGCCGACAGAGAGCAGTACTTC. Translated, it gives CASSLDGRADREQYF. This sequence joins TRBV5-1 and TRBJ2-7; 8 nucleotides match TRBD2. Germline CDR1 and CDR2: SGHRS and YFSETQ. The CDR3 is 15 amino acids. V gave up 0 bases and J gave up 7 bases; unmatched junction bases: 9. The variable domain in full, with the rest retrieved from reference TRBV5-1 and TRBJ2-7, is KAGVTQTPRYLIKTRGQQVTLSCSPISGHRSVSWYQQTPGQGLQFLFEYFSETQRNKGNFPGRFSGRQFSNSRSEMNVSTLELGDSALYLCASSLDGRADREQYFGPGTRLTVT.

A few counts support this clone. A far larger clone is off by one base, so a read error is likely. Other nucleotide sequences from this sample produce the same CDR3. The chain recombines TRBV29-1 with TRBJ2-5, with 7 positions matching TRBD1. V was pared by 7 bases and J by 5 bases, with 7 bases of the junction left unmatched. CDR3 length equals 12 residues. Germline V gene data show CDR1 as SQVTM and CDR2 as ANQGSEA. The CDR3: CSGGTAQETQYF. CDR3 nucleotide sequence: TGCAGCGGGGGGACAGCCCAGGAGACCCAGTACTTC.

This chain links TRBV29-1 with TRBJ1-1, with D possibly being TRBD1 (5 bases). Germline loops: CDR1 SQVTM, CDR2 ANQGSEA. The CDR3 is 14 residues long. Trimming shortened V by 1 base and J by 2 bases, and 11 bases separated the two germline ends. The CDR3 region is CSVEVRGGNTEAFF. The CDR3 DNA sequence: TGCAGCGTTGAAGTCCGTGGGGGAAACACTGAAGCTTTCTTT.

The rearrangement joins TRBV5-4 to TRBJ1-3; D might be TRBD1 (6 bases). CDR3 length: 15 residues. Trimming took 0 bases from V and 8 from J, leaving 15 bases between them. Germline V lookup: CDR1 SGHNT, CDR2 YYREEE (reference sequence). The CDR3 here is CASSLEGGRGDTIYF. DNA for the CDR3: TGTGCCAGCAGCTTGGAGGGGGGACGCGGGGACACCATATATTTT. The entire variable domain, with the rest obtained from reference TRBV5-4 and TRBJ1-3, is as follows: ETGVTQSPTHLIKTRGQQVTLRCSSQSGHNTVSWYQQALGQGPQFIFQYYREEENGRGNFPPRFSGLQFPNYSSELNVNALELDDSALYLCASSLEGGRGDTIYFGEGSWLTVV.

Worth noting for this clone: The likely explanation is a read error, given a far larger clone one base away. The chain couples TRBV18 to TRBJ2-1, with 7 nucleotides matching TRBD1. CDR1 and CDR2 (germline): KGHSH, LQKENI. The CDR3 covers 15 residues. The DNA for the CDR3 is TGTGCCGGCTCACCACGCCGGGACAGCCCCAATGAGCAGTTCTTC. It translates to CAGSPRRDSPNEQFF.

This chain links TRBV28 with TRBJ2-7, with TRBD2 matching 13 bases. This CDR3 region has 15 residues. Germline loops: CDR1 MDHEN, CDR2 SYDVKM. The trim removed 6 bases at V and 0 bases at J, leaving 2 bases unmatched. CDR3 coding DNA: TGTGCCAGCAGACGGACTAGCGGGGGCTCCTACGAGCAGTACTTC. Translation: CASRRTSGGSYEQYF.

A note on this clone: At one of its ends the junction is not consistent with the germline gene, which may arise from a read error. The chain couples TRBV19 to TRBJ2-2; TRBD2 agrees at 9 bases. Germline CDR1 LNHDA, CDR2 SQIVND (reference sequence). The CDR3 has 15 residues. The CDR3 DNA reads TGTGCCAGTAGTTCACTAGCGGGCTTCACCGGGGAGCTGCTTTTT. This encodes CASSSLAGFTGELLF.

Here the CDR3 DNA reads TGTGCCAGCAGCCGGCCCGGGAGGGCAGATACGCAGTATTTT. This codes for CASSRPGRADTQYF. The chain carries TRBV5-4 and TRBJ2-3; 8 bases align to TRBD2. Germline V lookup: CDR1 SGHNT, CDR2 YYREEE (reference sequence). V lost 4 bases and J lost 4; bases outside the gene matches: 5. This CDR3 has 14 amino acids.

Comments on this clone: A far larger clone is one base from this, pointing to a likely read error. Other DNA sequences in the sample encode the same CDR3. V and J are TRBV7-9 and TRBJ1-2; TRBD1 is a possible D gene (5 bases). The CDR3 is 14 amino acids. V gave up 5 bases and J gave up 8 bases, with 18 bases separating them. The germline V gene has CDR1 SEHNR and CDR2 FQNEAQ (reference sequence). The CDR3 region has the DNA TGTGCCAGCAGCGACCGGGACGGCGATCGAGGCTACACCTTC. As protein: CASSDRDGDRGYTF.

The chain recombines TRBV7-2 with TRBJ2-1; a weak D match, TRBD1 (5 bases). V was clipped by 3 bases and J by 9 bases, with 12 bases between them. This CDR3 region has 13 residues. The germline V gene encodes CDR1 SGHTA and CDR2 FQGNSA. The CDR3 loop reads CASSLGRGLEQFF. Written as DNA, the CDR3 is TGTGCCAGCAGCTTGGGTAGGGGCCTTGAGCAGTTCTTC.

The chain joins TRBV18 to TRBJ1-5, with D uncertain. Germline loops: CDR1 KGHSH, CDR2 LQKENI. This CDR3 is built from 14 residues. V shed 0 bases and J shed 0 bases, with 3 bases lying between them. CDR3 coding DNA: TGTGCCAGCTCACCACCCTTTAGCAATCAGCCCCAGCATTTT. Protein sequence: CASSPPFSNQPQHF.

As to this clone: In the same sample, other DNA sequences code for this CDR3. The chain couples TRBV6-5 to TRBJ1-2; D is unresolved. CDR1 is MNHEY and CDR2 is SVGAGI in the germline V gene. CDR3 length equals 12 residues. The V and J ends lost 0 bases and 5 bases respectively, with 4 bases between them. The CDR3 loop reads CASSYSGYGYTF. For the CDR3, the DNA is TGTGCCAGCAGTTACTCTGGGTATGGCTACACCTTC.

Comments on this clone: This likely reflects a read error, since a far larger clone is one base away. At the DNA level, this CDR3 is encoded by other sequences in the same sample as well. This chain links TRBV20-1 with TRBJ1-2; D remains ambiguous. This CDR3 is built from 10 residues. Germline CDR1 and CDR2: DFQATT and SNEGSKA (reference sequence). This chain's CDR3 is CSASGVSYTF. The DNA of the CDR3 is TGCAGCGCTTCAGGAGTTAGCTACACCTTC.

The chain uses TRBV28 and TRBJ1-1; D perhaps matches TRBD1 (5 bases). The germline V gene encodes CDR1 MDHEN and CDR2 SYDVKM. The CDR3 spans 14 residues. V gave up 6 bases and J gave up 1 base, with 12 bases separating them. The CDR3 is CASSAGGRNTEAFF. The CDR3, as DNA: TGTGCCAGCAGCGCGGGGGGGAGGAACACTGAAGCTTTCTTT.

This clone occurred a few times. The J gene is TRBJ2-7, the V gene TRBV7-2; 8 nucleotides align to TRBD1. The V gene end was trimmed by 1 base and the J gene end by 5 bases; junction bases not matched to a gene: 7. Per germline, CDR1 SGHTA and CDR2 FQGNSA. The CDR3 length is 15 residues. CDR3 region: CASSLGQGPRHEQYF. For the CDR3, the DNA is TGTGCCAGCAGCTTAGGACAGGGGCCGCGGCACGAGCAGTACTTC.

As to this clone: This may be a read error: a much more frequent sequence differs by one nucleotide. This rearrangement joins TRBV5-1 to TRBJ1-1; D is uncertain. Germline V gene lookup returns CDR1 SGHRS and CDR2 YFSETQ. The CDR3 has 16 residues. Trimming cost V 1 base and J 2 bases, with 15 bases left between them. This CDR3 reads CASSLRGWVLNTEAFF. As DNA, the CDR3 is TGCGCCAGCAGCTTGCGGGGTTGGGTCCTTAACACTGAAGCTTTCTTT.

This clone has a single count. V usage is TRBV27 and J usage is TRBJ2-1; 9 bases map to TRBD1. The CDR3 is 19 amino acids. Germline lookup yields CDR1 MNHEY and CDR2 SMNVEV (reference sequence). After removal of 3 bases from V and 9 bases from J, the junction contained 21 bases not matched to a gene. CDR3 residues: CASSFEGGMAGQGGSEQFF. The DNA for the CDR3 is TGTGCCAGCAGTTTTGAGGGCGGGATGGCGGGACAGGGTGGGAGTGAGCAGTTCTTC.

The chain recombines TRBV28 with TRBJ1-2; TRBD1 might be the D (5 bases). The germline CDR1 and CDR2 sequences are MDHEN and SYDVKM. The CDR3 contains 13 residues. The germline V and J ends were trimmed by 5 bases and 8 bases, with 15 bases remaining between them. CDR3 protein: CASSRRDGRGYTF. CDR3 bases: TGTGCCAGCAGTCGTCGGGACGGGAGGGGCTACACCTTC.

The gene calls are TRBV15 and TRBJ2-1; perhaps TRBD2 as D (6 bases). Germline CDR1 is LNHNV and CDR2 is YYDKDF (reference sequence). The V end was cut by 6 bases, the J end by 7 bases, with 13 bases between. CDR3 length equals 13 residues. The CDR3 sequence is CATRLTSRNEQFF. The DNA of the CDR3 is TGTGCCACCAGATTGACTAGTCGTAATGAGCAGTTCTTC.

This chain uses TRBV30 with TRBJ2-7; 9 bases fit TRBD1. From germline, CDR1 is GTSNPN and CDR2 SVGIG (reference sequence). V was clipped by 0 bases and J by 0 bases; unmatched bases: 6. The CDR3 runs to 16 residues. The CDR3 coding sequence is TGTGCCTGGAGTGTATTCTCGACAGGGGGCTCCTACGAGCAGTACTTC. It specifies CAWSVFSTGGSYEQYF.

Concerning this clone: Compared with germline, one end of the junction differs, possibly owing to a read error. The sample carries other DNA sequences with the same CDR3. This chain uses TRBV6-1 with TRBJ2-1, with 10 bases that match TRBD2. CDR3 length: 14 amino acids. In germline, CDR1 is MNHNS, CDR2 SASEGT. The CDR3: CASSGSGRFNEQFF. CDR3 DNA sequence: TGCGCCAGCAGTGGTAGCGGGAGGTTTAATGAGCAGTTCTTC.

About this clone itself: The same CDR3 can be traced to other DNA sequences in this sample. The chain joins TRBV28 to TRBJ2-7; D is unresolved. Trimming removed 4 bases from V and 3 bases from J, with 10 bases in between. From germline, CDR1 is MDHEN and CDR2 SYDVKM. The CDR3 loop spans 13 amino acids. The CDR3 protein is CASSSSGIYEQYF. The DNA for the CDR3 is TGTGCCAGCAGTTCGTCAGGAATCTACGAGCAGTACTTC.

CDR3 nucleotides: TGTGCCAGCAGCTTGGGAAGCGGGAACTTATACAATGAGCAGTTCTTC. This sequence encodes CASSLGSGNLYNEQFF. The chain recombines TRBV5-4 with TRBJ2-1; 7 bases fit TRBD2. The CDR3 covers 16 residues. In germline, CDR1 is SGHNT, CDR2 YYREEE (reference sequence). J was trimmed by 4 bases and V by 0 bases; bases with no gene match: 7.